Listed here is a single TCR beta chain. Its antigen is as yet unknown. The data were obtained in a study of cytotoxic CD8 clonotypes in ibrutinib-treated CLL. General observations from the study: Public clonotypes, found uncommonly, either contracted or stayed stable on treatment. Clonality was elevated at ibrutinib response and had returned toward baseline at progression. Baseline clonality, higher than in age-matched healthy donors, tracked circulating CD8+ T-cell counts. The study sampled sustained-remission and progressing patients at different times.

Profiling relied on immunoSEQ multiplex PCR, and the TCRdb table lists in-frame clones only, not all of them. The top ten clones hold 37% of a sample with roughly 110,000 clones, 45% to 65% of them seen once. V lost 8 bases and J 6 bases, leaving 14 bases between the germline ends. The CDR3 has 12 residues. CDR1 is MGHDK and CDR2 is SYGVNS in the germline V gene. The sample here was PBMCs, taken after 24 months of ibrutinib treatment. The chain combines TRBV25-1 with TRBJ2-7; a weak D match, TRBD1 (6 bases). The clonotype was recovered from a human donor with chronic lymphocytic leukemia. The CDR3 sequence is CASGQTAVEQYF. CDR3 nucleotide sequence: TGTGCCAGCGGACAGACGGCCGTCGAGCAGTACTTC.